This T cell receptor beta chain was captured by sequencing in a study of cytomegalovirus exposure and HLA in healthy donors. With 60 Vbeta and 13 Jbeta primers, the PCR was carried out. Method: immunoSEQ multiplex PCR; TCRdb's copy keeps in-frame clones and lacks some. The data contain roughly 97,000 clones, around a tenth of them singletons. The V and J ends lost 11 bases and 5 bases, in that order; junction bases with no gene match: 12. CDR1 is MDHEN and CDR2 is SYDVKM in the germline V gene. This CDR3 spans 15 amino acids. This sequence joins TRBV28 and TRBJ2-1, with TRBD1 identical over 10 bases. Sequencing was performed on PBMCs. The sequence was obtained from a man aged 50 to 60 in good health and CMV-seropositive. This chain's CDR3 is CAGQGGGQGNNEQFF. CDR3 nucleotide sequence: TGTGCCGGTCAAGGTGGGGGACAGGGGAACAATGAGCAGTTCTTC.